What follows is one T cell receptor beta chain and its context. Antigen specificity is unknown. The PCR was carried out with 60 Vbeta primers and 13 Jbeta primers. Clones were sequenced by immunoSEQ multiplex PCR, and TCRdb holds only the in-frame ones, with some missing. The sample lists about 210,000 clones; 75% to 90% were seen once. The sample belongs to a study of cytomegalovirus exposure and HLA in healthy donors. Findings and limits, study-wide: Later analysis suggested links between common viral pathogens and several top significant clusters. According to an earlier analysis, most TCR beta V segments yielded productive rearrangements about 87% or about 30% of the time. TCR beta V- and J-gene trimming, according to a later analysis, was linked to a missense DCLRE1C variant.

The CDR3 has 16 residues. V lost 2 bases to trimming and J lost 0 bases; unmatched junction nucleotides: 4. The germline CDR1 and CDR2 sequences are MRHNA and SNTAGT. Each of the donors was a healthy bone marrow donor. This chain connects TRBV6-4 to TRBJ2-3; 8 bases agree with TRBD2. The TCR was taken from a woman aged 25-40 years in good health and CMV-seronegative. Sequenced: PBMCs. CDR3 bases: TGTGCCAGCAGTGACATAGGCGGGAGGAGCACAGATACGCAGTATTTT. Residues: CASSDIGGRSTDTQYF.